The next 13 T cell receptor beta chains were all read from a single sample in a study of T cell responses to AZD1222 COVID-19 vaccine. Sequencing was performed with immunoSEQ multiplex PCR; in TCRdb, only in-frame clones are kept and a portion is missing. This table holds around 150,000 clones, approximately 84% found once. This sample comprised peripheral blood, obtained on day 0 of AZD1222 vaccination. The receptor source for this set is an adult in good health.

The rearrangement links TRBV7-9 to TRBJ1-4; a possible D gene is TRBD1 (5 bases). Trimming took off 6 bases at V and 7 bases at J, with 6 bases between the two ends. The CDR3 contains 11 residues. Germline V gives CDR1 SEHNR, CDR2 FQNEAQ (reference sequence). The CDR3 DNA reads TGTGCCAGCAGGGGGGGTGAAAAACTGTTTTTT. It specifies CASRGGEKLFF.

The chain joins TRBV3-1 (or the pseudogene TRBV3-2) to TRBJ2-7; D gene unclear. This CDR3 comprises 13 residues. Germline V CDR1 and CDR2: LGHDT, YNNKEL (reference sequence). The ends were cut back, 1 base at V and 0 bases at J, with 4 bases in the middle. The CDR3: CASSQGSSYEQYF. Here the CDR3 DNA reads TGTGCCAGCAGCCAAGGGAGCTCCTACGAGCAGTACTTC.

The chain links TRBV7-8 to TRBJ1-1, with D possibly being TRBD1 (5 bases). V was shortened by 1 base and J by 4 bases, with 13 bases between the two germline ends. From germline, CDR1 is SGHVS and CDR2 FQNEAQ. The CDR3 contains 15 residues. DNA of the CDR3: TGTGCCAGCAGCTTAGGGGGGACCCCCGGCACTGAAGCTTTCTTT. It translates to CASSLGGTPGTEAFF.

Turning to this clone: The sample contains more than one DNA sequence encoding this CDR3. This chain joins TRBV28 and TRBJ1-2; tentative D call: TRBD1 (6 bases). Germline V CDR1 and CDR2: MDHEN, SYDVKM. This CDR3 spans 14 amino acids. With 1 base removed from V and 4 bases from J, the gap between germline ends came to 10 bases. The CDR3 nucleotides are TGTGCCAGCAGTTTATCCACAGGGACCTATGGCTACACCTTC. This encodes CASSLSTGTYGYTF.

The CDR3 DNA is TGTGCCAGCAGCCCCCCGGGACTAGCGAGTGAGCAGTACTTC. Protein sequence: CASSPPGLASEQYF. The gene calls are TRBV3-1 (or the pseudogene TRBV3-2) and TRBJ2-7; 10 bases map to TRBD2. The CDR3 has 14 amino acids. The V and J ends lost 4 bases and 7 bases, in that order; junction bases with no gene match: 7. The germline gives CDR1 LGHDT, CDR2 YNNKEL (reference sequence).

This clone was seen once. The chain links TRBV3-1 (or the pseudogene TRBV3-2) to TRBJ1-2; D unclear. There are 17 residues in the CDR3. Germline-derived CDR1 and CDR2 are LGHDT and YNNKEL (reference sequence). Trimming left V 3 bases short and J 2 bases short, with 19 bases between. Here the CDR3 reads CASSHDAGVTHNYGYTF. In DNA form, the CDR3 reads TGTGCCAGCAGCCATGACGCTGGCGTGACCCACAACTATGGCTACACCTTC.

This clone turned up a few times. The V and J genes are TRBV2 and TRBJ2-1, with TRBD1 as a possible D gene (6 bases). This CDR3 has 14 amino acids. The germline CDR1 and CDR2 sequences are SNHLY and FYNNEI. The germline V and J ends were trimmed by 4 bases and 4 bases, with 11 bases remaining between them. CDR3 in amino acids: CASSGTGTYNEQFF. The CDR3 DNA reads TGTGCCAGCAGTGGTACAGGGACGTACAATGAGCAGTTCTTC. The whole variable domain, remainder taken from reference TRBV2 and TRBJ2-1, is EPEVTQTPSHQVTQMGQEVILRCVPISNHLYFYWYRQILGQKVEFLVSFYNNEISEKSEIFDDQFSVERPDGSNFTLKIRSTKLEDSAMYFCASSGTGTYNEQFFGPGTRLTVL.

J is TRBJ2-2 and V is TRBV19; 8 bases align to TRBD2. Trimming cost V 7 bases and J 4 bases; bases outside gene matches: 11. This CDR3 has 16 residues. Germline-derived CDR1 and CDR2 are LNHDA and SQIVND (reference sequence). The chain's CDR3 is CASKGLRGGVTGELFF. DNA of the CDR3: TGTGCCAGTAAGGGACTCCGGGGGGGCGTCACCGGGGAGCTGTTTTTT.

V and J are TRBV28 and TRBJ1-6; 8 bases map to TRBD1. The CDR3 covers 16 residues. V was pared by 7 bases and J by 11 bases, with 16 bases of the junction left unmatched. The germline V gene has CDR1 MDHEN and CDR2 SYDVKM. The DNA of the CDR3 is TGTGCCAGCACACGGCCCGGACAGGGAGGTGTCGCACCCCTCCACTTT. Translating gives CASTRPGQGGVAPLHF.

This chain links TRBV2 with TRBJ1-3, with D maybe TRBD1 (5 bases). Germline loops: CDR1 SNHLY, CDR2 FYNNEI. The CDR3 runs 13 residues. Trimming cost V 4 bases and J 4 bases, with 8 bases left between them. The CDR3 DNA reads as TGTGCCAGCAGTGGTGGGACGGGAAACACCATATATTTT. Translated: CASSGGTGNTIYF.

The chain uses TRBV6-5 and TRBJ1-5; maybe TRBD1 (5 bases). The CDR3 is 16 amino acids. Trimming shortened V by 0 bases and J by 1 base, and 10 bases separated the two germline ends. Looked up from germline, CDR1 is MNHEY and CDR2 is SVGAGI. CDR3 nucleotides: TGTGCCAGCAGTTACTCCCGGGACGGCAGCAATCAGCCCCAGCATTTT. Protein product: CASSYSRDGSNQPQHF.

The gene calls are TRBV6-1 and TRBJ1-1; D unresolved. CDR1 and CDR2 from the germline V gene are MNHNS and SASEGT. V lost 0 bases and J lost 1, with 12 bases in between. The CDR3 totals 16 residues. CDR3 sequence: CASSEALGRPNTEAFF. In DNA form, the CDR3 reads TGTGCCAGCAGTGAAGCGTTGGGCAGACCGAACACTGAAGCTTTCTTT.

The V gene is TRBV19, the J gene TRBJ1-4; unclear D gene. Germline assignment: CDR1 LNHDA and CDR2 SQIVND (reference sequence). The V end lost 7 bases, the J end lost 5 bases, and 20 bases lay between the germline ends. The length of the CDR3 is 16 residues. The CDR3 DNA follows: TGTGCCAGTACATCCAACGGACTCACTAGAAATGAAAAACTGTTTTTT. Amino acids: CASTSNGLTRNEKLFF.